A single sample is the source of the 19 T cell receptor beta chains below, sequenced in a study of CD8 T cells in Susac syndrome. RNA, at about 0.45 to 1 ug, was reverse transcribed with random hexamers. In TCRdb, the immunoSEQ multiplex PCR reads were re-called with MiXCR into one record per CDR3 protein. The repertoire holds around 80,000 distinct CDR3 sequences, around 90% seen once, with around 0.5% in the top ten. Sequencing input: CD8+ T cells from PBMCs. Every receptor here comes from a human donor with multiple sclerosis.

The CDR3 nucleotides are TGTGCCAGCCCTCCGGCAGATACGCAGTATTTT. Residues: CASPPADTQYF. The genes are TRBV27 and TRBJ2-3; D gene uncertain. V lost 8 bases and J lost 4, with 7 bases in between. Germline-derived CDR1 and CDR2 are MNHEY and SMNVEV (reference sequence). CDR3 length: 11 amino acids.

The rearrangement links TRBV27 to TRBJ1-1; the D gene is possibly TRBD1 (5 bases). Germline CDR1 and CDR2: MNHEY and SMNVEV (reference sequence). With 6 bases removed from V and 4 bases from J, the gap between germline ends came to 15 bases. The CDR3 length is 14 residues. The CDR3 DNA reads as TGTGCCAGCAGAGGATGGGGGGTGGTCACTGAAGCTTTCTTT. Amino acid sequence: CASRGWGVVTEAFF.

The V and J genes are TRBV6-5 and TRBJ1-1; no reliable D call. The V gene's germline CDR1 is MNHEY and CDR2 SVGAGI. The V end was cut by 5 bases, the J end by 4 bases, with 8 bases between. CDR3 length equals 12 residues. CDR3 region: CASSPDGTEAFF. The CDR3 region has the DNA TGTGCCAGCAGTCCCGACGGCACTGAAGCTTTCTTT.

The chain uses TRBV7-8 and TRBJ2-3; D not resolved. Trimming took off 3 bases at V and 5 bases at J, with 12 bases between the two ends. Germline V lookup: CDR1 SGHVS, CDR2 FQNEAQ. CDR3 size: 14 residues. In DNA form, the CDR3 reads TGTGCCAGCAGCTTGCTATCGGGTTTAGATACGCAGTATTTT. Residues: CASSLLSGLDTQYF. Drawing the rest from reference TRBV7-8 and TRBJ2-3, the complete variable domain is GAGVSQSPRYKVAKRGQDVALRCDPISGHVSLFWYQQALGQGPEFLTYFQNEAQLDKSGLPSDRFFAERPEGSVSTLKIQRTQQEDSAVYLCASSLLSGLDTQYFGPGTRLTVL.

The V gene is TRBV15, the J gene TRBJ1-1; possible D gene TRBD1, 6 bases. The CDR3 covers 17 residues. The germline V gene encodes CDR1 LNHNV and CDR2 YYDKDF (reference sequence). The V and J ends lost 7 bases and 6 bases respectively, with 27 bases between them. The CDR3 coding sequence is TGTGCCACCACCCTAACCCTAGGACAGCCTGGGGGAGCTGAAGCTTTCTTT. This translates into CATTLTLGQPGGAEAFF.

This chain connects TRBV5-1 to TRBJ2-1; D gene ambiguous. The CDR3 runs 15 residues. V was pared by 5 bases and J by 6 bases, with 18 bases between. The V gene's germline CDR1 is SGHRS and CDR2 YFSETQ. The CDR3 protein is CASSPMVAPSNEQFF. DNA for the CDR3: TGCGCCAGCAGTCCTATGGTGGCCCCTAGCAATGAGCAGTTCTTC.

The V call is TRBV28, the J call TRBJ1-5; 9 nucleotides match TRBD1. The trim removed 3 bases at V and 7 bases at J, leaving 7 bases unmatched. Germline assignment: CDR1 MDHEN and CDR2 SYDVKM. The CDR3 is 15 residues long. CDR3 amino acids: CASSLVGTGYQPQHF. The DNA of the CDR3 is TGTGCCAGCAGTTTGGTAGGGACAGGGTACCAGCCCCAGCATTTT.

This chain links TRBV5-1 with TRBJ1-2; 10 positions agree with TRBD1. The CDR3 runs 14 residues. The V and J ends lost 4 bases and 8 bases, in that order; junction bases with no gene match: 8. Germline loops: CDR1 SGHRS, CDR2 YFSETQ. The CDR3 DNA reads as TGCGCCAGCAGCGCCAGACAGGGGGCGATAGGCTACACCTTC. Protein product: CASSARQGAIGYTF.

V and J are TRBV9 and TRBJ2-1; 10 positions agree with TRBD1. CDR1 is SGDLS, CDR2 YYNGEE, per germline. This CDR3 is 17 amino acids long. V shed 0 bases and J 7 bases; nucleotides not matched to a gene: 10. The CDR3, as DNA: TGTGCCAGCAGCGTAGATTTGATGGGGGACAGGGGTAATGAGCAGTTCTTC. Translation gives CASSVDLMGDRGNEQFF.

This rearrangement joins TRBV5-1 to TRBJ2-7; D might be TRBD1 (6 bases). The CDR3 runs to 14 residues. Trimming cost V 0 bases and J 5 bases, with 12 bases left between them. The germline V gene encodes CDR1 SGHRS and CDR2 YFSETQ. The CDR3 DNA follows: TGCGCCAGCAGCTTGGAAGACAGGTTGGACGAGCAGTACTTC. Translated: CASSLEDRLDEQYF.

V and J are TRBV6-5 and TRBJ2-3; D call uncertain. V lost 6 bases, J lost 4 bases, and 11 bases lay in between. The CDR3 is 13 residues long. Germline values: CDR1 MNHEY, CDR2 SVGAGI. CDR3 sequence: CASSLSGPDTQYF. As DNA, the CDR3 is TGTGCCAGCAGCCTGTCCGGCCCAGATACGCAGTATTTT.

The chain employs TRBV5-4 and TRBJ2-5; TRBD1 aligns across 8 bases. The germline gives CDR1 SGHNT, CDR2 YYREEE (reference sequence). V was pared by 5 bases and J by 4 bases, with 7 bases of the junction left unmatched. The CDR3 loop spans 14 amino acids. In DNA form, the CDR3 reads TGTGCCAGCAGACCTACAGGGGGAACAGAGACCCAGTACTTC. Translated, it gives CASRPTGGTETQYF.

The V and J genes are TRBV19 and TRBJ2-1, with 9 bases matching TRBD2. Germline CDR1 and CDR2: LNHDA and SQIVND (reference sequence). The CDR3 spans 15 residues. V lost 3 bases to trimming and J lost 4 bases; unmatched junction nucleotides: 4. CDR3 in amino acids: CASSIILAGYNEQFF. The CDR3 coding sequence is TGTGCCAGTAGTATTATACTAGCGGGTTACAATGAGCAGTTCTTC.

Only a few counts were recorded for this clonotype. The V call is TRBV27, the J call TRBJ2-7; tentative D call: TRBD2 (5 bases). The germline V and J ends were trimmed by 5 bases and 3 bases, with 11 bases remaining between them. There are 13 residues in the CDR3. CDR1 and CDR2 from the germline V gene are MNHEY and SMNVEV (reference sequence). In nucleotides, the CDR3 is TGTGCCAGCAGTCCAGGACGGGGCTACGAGCAGTACTTC. Translation: CASSPGRGYEQYF.

The chain is built from TRBV6-6 and TRBJ2-7, with D perhaps matching TRBD1 (5 bases). The CDR3 length is 15 residues. In germline, CDR1 is MNHNY, CDR2 SVGAGI (reference sequence). V was trimmed by 5 bases and J by 5 bases, leaving 19 bases between them. CDR3 sequence reads: CASSLRTRFHHEQYF. The CDR3 DNA reads as TGTGCCAGCAGTCTCAGGACACGGTTTCACCACGAGCAGTACTTC.

The chain links TRBV7-6 to TRBJ1-5, with 8 bases fitting TRBD1. V trimming: 1 base; J trimming: 6 bases; junction bases outside the gene matches: 2. This CDR3 contains 14 residues. Germline lookup yields CDR1 SGHVS and CDR2 FNYEAQ. CDR3 amino acids: CASSLETGGQPQHF. The CDR3 bases are TGTGCCAGCAGCTTAGAAACAGGGGGTCAGCCCCAGCATTTT.

The chain carries TRBV2 and TRBJ2-7; TRBD1 aligns across 9 bases. V was pared by 7 bases and J by 1 base, with 8 bases of the junction left unmatched. Germline V gene sequence: CDR1 SNHLY, CDR2 FYNNEI. The CDR3 extends over 15 amino acids. The CDR3, as DNA: TGTGCCAGCATTATGTTGACAGGGGGATCCTACGAGCAGTACTTC. It encodes CASIMLTGGSYEQYF. The variable domain in full, with the rest retrieved from reference TRBV2 and TRBJ2-7, is EPEVTQTPSHQVTQMGQEVILRCVPISNHLYFYWYRQILGQKVEFLVSFYNNEISEKSEIFDDQFSVERPDGSNFTLKIRSTKLEDSAMYFCASIMLTGGSYEQYFGPGTRLTVT.

CDR3 protein: CASSPYGVSGSTHEQYF. The CDR3, as DNA: TGTGCCAGCAGTCCCTATGGGGTGAGCGGGAGTACCCACGAGCAGTACTTC. The chain carries TRBV7-6 and TRBJ2-7; 8 nucleotides match TRBD2. The V gene's germline CDR1 is SGHVS and CDR2 FNYEAQ. With V trimmed by 6 bases and J by 5 bases, 18 bases remained unmatched. The CDR3 covers 17 residues.

This clonotype was counted a few times. The chain is built from TRBV29-1 and TRBJ2-2, with TRBD2 as a possible D gene (6 bases). The CDR3 loop spans 14 amino acids. Trimming shortened V by 7 bases and J by 2 bases, and 14 bases separated the two germline ends. The germline gives CDR1 SQVTM, CDR2 ANQGSEA. CDR3 amino acids: CSARDLLNTGELFF. The DNA of the CDR3 is TGCAGCGCACGGGACTTACTAAACACCGGGGAGCTGTTTTTT.